The 27 T cell receptor beta chains listed next were all sequenced from one sample in a study of blood T cell repertoires in COVID-19. TCRdb keeps only in-frame clones here, not all; method: immunoSEQ multiplex PCR. The sample holds 95,000 to 100,000 clones, roughly 92% seen once. The sequenced sample consisted of peripheral blood. These receptors originate from a man aged 45-65 years with active COVID-19.

In nucleotides, the CDR3 is TGCAGTGCTAGTATTCCAAGCGGGAGTTCCTACGAGCAGTACTTC. This codes for CSASIPSGSSYEQYF. The V call is TRBV20-1, the J call TRBJ2-7; 8 positions match TRBD2. CDR1 is DFQATT, CDR2 SNEGSKA, per germline (reference sequence). The CDR3 extends over 15 amino acids. V shed 3 bases, J shed 1 base, and the junction held 8 bases outside the gene matches.

The chain joins TRBV15 to TRBJ1-2, with unresolved D. This CDR3 comprises 15 residues. V was shortened by 0 bases and J by 4 bases, with 12 bases between the two germline ends. Germline CDR1 reads LNHNV; CDR2 reads YYDKDF (reference sequence). In DNA, the CDR3 is TGTGCCACCAGCAGAGATGATCCACAAGTCTATGGCTACACCTTC. Its translation: CATSRDDPQVYGYTF.

This chain connects TRBV4-1 to TRBJ2-7, with TRBD2 matching 13 bases. After removal of 1 base from V and 3 bases from J, the junction contained 6 bases not matched to a gene. CDR1 and CDR2 from the germline V gene are MGHRA and YSYEKL. The CDR3 extends over 17 amino acids. CDR3 residues: CASSQVLAGGPLYEQYF. For the CDR3, the DNA is TGCGCCAGCAGCCAAGTACTAGCGGGAGGGCCACTCTACGAGCAGTACTTC.

This CDR3 reads CASRSGLKLFF. Here the CDR3 DNA reads TGTGCCAGCAGGTCAGGGTTGAAACTGTTTTTT. The chain joins TRBV12-3 or TRBV12-4 to TRBJ1-4; perhaps TRBD1 as D (5 bases). The V end lost 6 bases, the J end lost 11 bases, and 10 bases lay between the germline ends. The CDR3 is 11 residues long.

Written as DNA, the CDR3 is TGTGCCAGCAGCCAGTCTATGACAGCGAACACTGAAGCTTTCTTT. Translated, it gives CASSQSMTANTEAFF. This chain links TRBV14 with TRBJ1-1; TRBD1 might be the D (5 bases). This CDR3 has 15 residues. Germline CDR1 SGHDN, CDR2 FVKESK. The V gene lost 3 bases and the J gene lost 1 base, with 12 bases spanning the gap.

The chain links TRBV27 to TRBJ1-6, with a tentative D call TRBD1 (6 bases). Germline CDR1 and CDR2: MNHEY and SMNVEV (reference sequence). This CDR3 comprises 20 residues. V was clipped by 3 bases and J by 0 bases, with 21 bases between them. The CDR3 reads CASSFGQFLRDSSYNSPLHF. The CDR3 coding sequence is TGTGCCAGCAGTTTTGGACAGTTCCTCCGTGATAGCTCCTATAATTCACCCCTCCACTTT.

The V and J genes are TRBV5-1 and TRBJ2-3; the D gene is possibly TRBD2 (6 bases). Germline V gene sequence: CDR1 SGHRS, CDR2 YFSETQ. V was pared by 8 bases and J by 2 bases, with 12 bases between. CDR3 size: 13 residues. In DNA form, the CDR3 reads TGCGCCAGTCACGGGAGCCACACAGATACGCAGTATTTT. It encodes CASHGSHTDTQYF.

V usage is TRBV7-2 and J usage is TRBJ2-5; D is unclear. Looked up from germline, CDR1 is SGHTA and CDR2 is FQGNSA. Trimming left V 4 bases short and J 0 bases short, with 9 bases between. CDR3 length: 14 amino acids. In DNA, the CDR3 is TGTGCCAGCAGCTCATACAAGTACCAAGAGACCCAGTACTTC. It encodes CASSSYKYQETQYF.

The chain links TRBV28 to TRBJ1-4, with a tentative D call TRBD1 (5 bases). The CDR3 consists of 15 residues. Trimming shortened V by 3 bases and J by 1 base, and 9 bases separated the two germline ends. Germline CDR1 and CDR2: MDHEN and SYDVKM. The CDR3 is CASSFVGGTNEKLFF. CDR3 bases: TGTGCCAGCAGTTTTGTCGGGGGAACTAATGAAAAACTGTTTTTT.

This clone is a singleton in its sample. The V call is TRBV4-2, the J call TRBJ2-7, with a possible D match to TRBD2 (6 bases). The CDR3 covers 13 residues. Germline values: CDR1 LGHNA, CDR2 YNFKEQ. The germline V and J ends were trimmed by 7 bases and 4 bases, with 14 bases remaining between them. The CDR3 spells CASKDGSSYEQYF. CDR3 coding DNA: TGTGCCAGCAAGGACGGGAGTAGTTACGAGCAGTACTTC.

This chain connects TRBV27 to TRBJ1-5; D is uncertain. This CDR3 is 13 amino acids long. CDR1 is MNHEY, CDR2 SMNVEV, per germline (reference sequence). V shed 2 bases and J shed 2 bases, with 4 bases lying between them. CDR3 loop: CASSLSRNQPQHF. The CDR3 DNA reads TGTGCCAGCAGTTTAAGCCGCAATCAGCCCCAGCATTTT.

J is TRBJ2-7 and V is TRBV5-1; TRBD2 matches at 8 bases. Trimming at V came to 1 base and at J to 5 bases, leaving 11 bases not matched to a gene. This CDR3 region has 16 residues. Germline CDR1 and CDR2: SGHRS and YFSETQ. The CDR3 DNA reads as TGCGCCAGCAGCTTGCGCCCGGGAGGGCCAAAAGACGAGCAGTACTTC. This sequence encodes CASSLRPGGPKDEQYF.

The gene calls are TRBV2 and TRBJ1-5, with TRBD1 as a possible D gene (6 bases). CDR1 and CDR2 from the germline V gene are SNHLY and FYNNEI. Trimming took 3 bases from V and 6 from J, leaving 12 bases between them. This CDR3 has 14 amino acids. This chain's CDR3 is CASSDRGGLQPQHF. The CDR3 DNA sequence: TGTGCCAGCAGTGACAGGGGTGGCCTTCAGCCCCAGCATTTT.

This clone appeared once. V gene TRBV5-1 combines with J gene TRBJ1-2; possible D gene TRBD1, 5 bases. Germline loops: CDR1 SGHRS, CDR2 YFSETQ. Trimming removed 5 bases from V and 2 bases from J, with 16 bases in between. The CDR3 runs to 15 residues. This CDR3 reads CASSLNFGGNYGYTF. DNA of the CDR3: TGCGCCAGCAGTTTGAACTTTGGGGGGAACTATGGCTACACCTTC.

This clone was seen once. The CDR3 reads CASSVAGSTDTQYF. The CDR3 region has the DNA TGTGCCAGCAGCGTCGCGGGGAGCACAGATACGCAGTATTTT. The chain carries TRBV5-5 and TRBJ2-3; perhaps TRBD2 as D (6 bases). Germline V gene sequence: CDR1 SGHKS, CDR2 YYEKEE (reference sequence). This CDR3 region has 14 residues. Deletions cut 4 bases from V and 0 bases from J, with 9 bases between.

The chain combines TRBV6-1 with TRBJ2-1, with 13 positions matching TRBD2. This CDR3 spans 16 amino acids. In germline, CDR1 is MNHNS, CDR2 SASEGT. V lost 2 bases and J lost 7; bases outside the gene matches: 5. CDR3 region: CASSERETSGGNEQFF. CDR3 DNA: TGTGCCAGCAGTGAAAGAGAGACTAGCGGGGGGAATGAGCAGTTCTTC.

The chain links TRBV3-1 (or the pseudogene TRBV3-2) to TRBJ2-1; D remains ambiguous. The CDR3 is 13 amino acids. Between the trimmed V and J ends, which lost 7 bases and 0 bases, there was a span of 7 bases. Per germline, CDR1 LGHDT and CDR2 YNNKEL (reference sequence). This CDR3 is CASMLSSYNEQFF. The CDR3 DNA follows: TGTGCCAGCATGCTGAGCTCCTACAATGAGCAGTTCTTC.

The chain recombines TRBV6-5 with TRBJ1-6, with 7 nucleotides matching TRBD1. Germline CDR1 reads MNHEY; CDR2 reads SVGAGI. This CDR3 is 14 amino acids long. V lost 2 bases and J lost 14; bases outside the gene matches: 9. CDR3 residues: CASSYQTGPRSLHF. The DNA for the CDR3 is TGTGCCAGCAGTTACCAGACAGGGCCCAGGTCCCTCCACTTT.

The V gene is TRBV29-1, the J gene TRBJ1-1; D is uncertain. CDR3 length: 13 amino acids. Trimming took 7 bases from V and 6 from J, leaving 18 bases between them. Germline CDR1 and CDR2: SQVTM and ANQGSEA. Here the CDR3 DNA reads TGCAGCGCCGAGCTGGCAGGCCTCGCTGAAGCTTTCTTT. Translation: CSAELAGLAEAFF. The full variable domain, in which reference TRBV29-1 and TRBJ1-1 provide the parts outside the CDR3, is SAVISQKPSRDICQRGTSLTIQCQVDSQVTMMFWYRQQPGQSLTLIATANQGSEATYESGFVIDKFPISRPNLTFSTLTVSNMSPEDSSIYLCSAELAGLAEAFFGQGTRLTVV.

This sequence joins TRBV19 and TRBJ2-7; possibly TRBD2 for D (5 bases). Germline CDR1 and CDR2: LNHDA and SQIVND (reference sequence). V was shortened by 10 bases and J by 2 bases, with 12 bases between the two germline ends. The CDR3 sequence is 12 residues long. Here the CDR3 reads CATRDSTYEQYF. The CDR3, as DNA: TGTGCCACCCGGGATTCGACCTACGAGCAGTACTTC.

V usage is TRBV5-1 and J usage is TRBJ2-1, with TRBD2 identical over 8 bases. CDR1 is SGHRS, CDR2 YFSETQ, per germline. Trimming cost V 5 bases and J 9 bases; bases outside gene matches: 7. CDR3 size: 13 residues. CDR3 sequence (DNA): TGCGCCAGCAGTTCGAGCGGGAGCGGTGAGCAGTTCTTC. Translation: CASSSSGSGEQFF.

This sequence joins TRBV29-1 and TRBJ1-1; 7 bases map to TRBD1. Germline trimming cut 7 bases from V and 4 bases from J; bases unmatched to any gene: 9. CDR1 and CDR2 (germline): SQVTM, ANQGSEA. This CDR3 region has 13 residues. CDR3 in amino acids: CSATKGGFTEAFF. The CDR3 DNA reads as TGCAGCGCCACGAAAGGGGGCTTCACTGAAGCTTTCTTT.

The chain carries TRBV19 and TRBJ2-3; 7 bases line up with TRBD1. This CDR3 region has 18 residues. Germline loops: CDR1 LNHDA, CDR2 SQIVND (reference sequence). J gave up 4 bases and V 9 bases, and 22 bases lay outside the gene matches. The CDR3 here is CASYPLGTGALRPDTQYF. CDR3 bases: TGTGCCAGCTACCCCCTAGGTACAGGGGCTCTTCGGCCAGATACGCAGTATTTT.

The chain joins TRBV7-3 to TRBJ2-1; 13 bases are a match to TRBD2. V shed 2 bases and J 7 bases; nucleotides not matched to a gene: 2. The CDR3 consists of 15 residues. The V gene's germline CDR1 is SGHTA and CDR2 FQGTGA. Here the CDR3 reads CASSLGTSGTNEQFF. In DNA form, the CDR3 reads TGTGCCAGCAGCTTAGGGACTAGCGGGACTAATGAGCAGTTCTTC.

This rearrangement joins TRBV6-5 to TRBJ1-2; D gene uncertain. The CDR3 runs to 12 residues. The V end lost 6 bases, the J end lost 0 bases, and 5 bases lay between the germline ends. Germline V gene data show CDR1 as MNHEY and CDR2 as SVGAGI. CDR3 in amino acids: CASRIANYGYTF. The CDR3 DNA reads TGTGCCAGCAGGATAGCTAACTATGGCTACACCTTC.

The V gene is TRBV4-2, the J gene TRBJ2-7; 7 bases align to TRBD2. V dropped 4 bases and J dropped 0; count of bases not matched to a gene: 6. Looked up from germline, CDR1 is LGHNA and CDR2 is YNFKEQ. CDR3 size: 15 residues. The CDR3 loop is CASSPSGTSSYEQYF. CDR3 coding DNA: TGTGCCAGCAGCCCTAGCGGAACCAGCTCCTACGAGCAGTACTTC.

The gene calls are TRBV12-1 and TRBJ2-3; no check of the table's D call, TRBD2, against the DNA was made. TRBV12-1 is shown as a pseudogene. There are 18 residues in the CDR3. The CDR3 DNA sequence: TGTGCCAGCAGCCCAGCTAGCGGGAGAGACGTTGGCACAGATACGCAGTATTTT. This encodes CASSPASGRDVGTDTQYF.